This T cell receptor beta chain was observed in a study of tumor-infiltrating lymphocytes in primary liver carcinoma. The overall study: Patients diagnosed with primary liver carcinoma received treatment through surgical resection.

Unsorted whole blood supplied the blood RNA, and germline DNA was isolated too. Total RNA amounting to about 520 ng was the source from which TCR beta cDNA was made with a constant-region primer. Sequencing libraries for TCR beta derived from three nested multiplex PCR rounds that used slightly modified ARM-PCR. TRBV1-TRBV30 forward primers paired with a C-beta reverse primer drove the first two PCR rounds, 10 cycles each. One entry per CDR3 protein, called by TCRdb with MiXCR from the multiplex PCR reads. In the table there are about 320,000 distinct CDR3 sequences, 65% of which are singletons. Germline CDR1 MNHNY, CDR2 SVGAGI (reference sequence). After removal of 6 bases from V and 6 bases from J, the junction contained 12 bases not matched to a gene. CDR3 size: 15 residues. This clonotype was recorded a few times.

Input material: peripheral blood. The rearrangement joins TRBV6-6 to TRBJ1-2; 8 bases align to TRBD1. The sequence came from a man between 40 and 49 years old with primary liver carcinoma and hepatitis B virus infection. This CDR3 is CASRPNDRGGHGYTF. The CDR3 coding sequence is TGTGCCAGCAGGCCGAACGACAGGGGTGGACATGGCTACACCTTC.